This T cell receptor beta chain was observed in a study of a mutant IDH1 vaccine in newly diagnosed glioma. Data came from immunoSEQ multiplex PCR; TCRdb stores just in-frame clones and leaves some out. The table lists tens of thousands of clones, 80% to 90% of them singletons, with less than 2% in the top ten. Concerning this clone: What it binds is not known.

Trimming took 4 bases from V and 4 from J; bases not matched to a gene: 4. Germline V CDR1 and CDR2: MNHNY, SVGAGI (reference sequence). CDR3 length equals 14 residues. Stated time point: week 35, safety follow-up. All doses held 300 ug of mutant IDH1 20-mer peptide, with topical imiquimod. Here the sequenced sample was PBMCs, taken from a glioma patient whose treatment included an IDH1 peptide vaccine. This chain connects TRBV6-6 to TRBJ2-3; 8 nucleotides agree with TRBD2. The sequence was collected from a man aged 40-49 years with glioma. The chain's CDR3 is CASSWTSPADTQYF. The CDR3 DNA follows: TGTGCCAGCAGTTGGACTAGCCCCGCAGATACGCAGTATTTT.